Only one count was recorded for the clone carrying this TCR beta chain. The data originate from a study of preoperative IRX-2 immunotherapy in early breast cancer. The length of the CDR3 is 13 residues. The germline V gene encodes CDR1 MNHEY and CDR2 SVGAGI. The J segment lost 5 bases and the V segment lost 6 bases, leaving 7 bases of the junction unmatched. Described treatment: preoperative locoregional IRX-2 cytokine immunotherapy. Only in-frame clones appear in the TCRdb table, and some are missing; sequencing was by immunoSEQ multiplex PCR. The profile shows around 62,000 clones, roughly 94% of them singletons.

The specimen was obtained from a patient treated with IRX-2 immunotherapy. The chain combines TRBV6-5 with TRBJ2-7; TRBD1 aligns across 7 bases. The TCR originated in a human donor with breast cancer. The CDR3 nucleotides read TGTGCCAGCAGGAGATACAGGGGCAACGAGCAGTACTTC. Translating gives CASRRYRGNEQYF.